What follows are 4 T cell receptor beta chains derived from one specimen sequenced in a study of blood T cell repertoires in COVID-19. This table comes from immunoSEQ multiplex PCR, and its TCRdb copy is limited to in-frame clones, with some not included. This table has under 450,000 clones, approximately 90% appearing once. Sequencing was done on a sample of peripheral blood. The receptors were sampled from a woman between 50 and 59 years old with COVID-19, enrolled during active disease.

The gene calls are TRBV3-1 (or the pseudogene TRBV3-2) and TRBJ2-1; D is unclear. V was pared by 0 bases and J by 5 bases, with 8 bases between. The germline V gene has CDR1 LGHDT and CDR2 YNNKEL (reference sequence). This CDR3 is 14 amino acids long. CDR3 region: CASSQDFADNEQFF. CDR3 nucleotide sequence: TGTGCCAGCAGCCAAGATTTTGCGGACAATGAGCAGTTCTTC.

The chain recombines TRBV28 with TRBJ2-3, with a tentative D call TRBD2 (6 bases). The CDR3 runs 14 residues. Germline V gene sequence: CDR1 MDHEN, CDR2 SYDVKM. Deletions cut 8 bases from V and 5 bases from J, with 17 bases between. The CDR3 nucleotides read TGTGCCAGCGGTAGGGACTCAGGAGGAGATACGCAGTATTTT. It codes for CASGRDSGGDTQYF.

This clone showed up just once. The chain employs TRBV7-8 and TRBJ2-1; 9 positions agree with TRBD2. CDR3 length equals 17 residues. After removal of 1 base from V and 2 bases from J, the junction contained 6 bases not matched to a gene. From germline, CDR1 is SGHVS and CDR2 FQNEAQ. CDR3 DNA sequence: TGTGCCAGCAGCTTAGAACAGGGACTAGCCACCTACAATGAGCAGTTCTTC. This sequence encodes CASSLEQGLATYNEQFF.

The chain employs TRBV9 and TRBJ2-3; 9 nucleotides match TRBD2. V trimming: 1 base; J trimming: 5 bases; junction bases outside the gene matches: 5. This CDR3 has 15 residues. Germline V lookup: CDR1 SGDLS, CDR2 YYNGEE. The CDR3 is CASSVRGGAGDTQYF. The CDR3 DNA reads TGTGCCAGCAGCGTACGCGGGGGGGCTGGAGATACGCAGTATTTT.